The 11 T cell receptor beta chains below come from one sample, sequenced in a study of cytomegalovirus exposure and HLA in healthy donors. The PCR was carried out with 60 Vbeta primers and 13 Jbeta primers. Sequencing used immunoSEQ multiplex PCR; TCRdb keeps in-frame clones, though not all of them. This table holds 200,000 to 250,000 clones, about four fifths found once. Sequenced input: PBMCs. The source of these receptors is a man under 40 in good health and CMV-seronegative.

This chain uses TRBV5-1 with TRBJ1-2; 7 bases are a match to TRBD1. Germline V gene sequence: CDR1 SGHRS, CDR2 YFSETQ. The CDR3 contains 11 residues. V shed 4 bases and J 8 bases; nucleotides not matched to a gene: 2. CDR3 sequence (DNA): TGCGCCAGCAGCACAGGGGCGGGCTACACCTTC. Amino acids: CASSTGAGYTF.

The J gene is TRBJ2-7, the V gene TRBV7-2, with 11 positions matching TRBD1. V trimming: 4 bases; J trimming: 6 bases; junction bases outside the gene matches: 5. The CDR3 has 14 residues. Germline V gene lookup returns CDR1 SGHTA and CDR2 FQGNSA. CDR3 amino acids: CASSSGTGGAEQYF. CDR3 in DNA: TGTGCCAGCAGCTCAGGGACAGGGGGGGCCGAGCAGTACTTC.

The chain combines TRBV5-6 with TRBJ1-2; tentative D call: TRBD1 (5 bases). V was shortened by 4 bases and J by 4 bases, with 17 bases between the two germline ends. The CDR3 has 15 amino acids. The germline gives CDR1 SGHDT, CDR2 YYEEEE. CDR3 sequence: CASSPGVGVAYGYTF. The CDR3, as DNA: TGTGCCAGCAGCCCGGGAGTAGGGGTGGCCTATGGCTACACCTTC.

This clone came up a few times. The V and J genes are TRBV7-9 and TRBJ2-7; D is perhaps TRBD1 (7 bases). The CDR3 extends over 17 amino acids. CDR1 SEHNR and CDR2 FQNEAQ come from the germline V gene (reference sequence). The V gene lost 5 bases and the J gene lost 3 bases, with 23 bases spanning the gap. The CDR3, as DNA: TGTGCCAGCAGCCCCGGCGGAGGGCGACAGGGAAGCTACGAGCAGTACTTC. Translated, it gives CASSPGGGRQGSYEQYF.

This clone has a handful of counts. The V and J genes are TRBV2 and TRBJ2-5; TRBD1 might be the D (5 bases). The CDR3 has 16 amino acids. Germline assignment: CDR1 SNHLY and CDR2 FYNNEI. Trimming took off 1 base at V and 4 bases at J, with 16 bases between the two ends. The CDR3: CASSEGGQGQGETQYF. The CDR3 DNA reads as TGTGCCAGCAGTGAAGGAGGCCAGGGTCAGGGAGAGACCCAGTACTTC.

The chain is built from TRBV29-1 and TRBJ1-2; D is perhaps TRBD1 (6 bases). Trimming removed 7 bases at V and 1 base at J, with 13 bases between. Germline V gene data show CDR1 as SQVTM and CDR2 as ANQGSEA. The CDR3 has 13 residues. The CDR3: CSARTVLNYGYTF. The CDR3 DNA is TGCAGCGCCCGGACAGTTCTTAACTATGGCTACACCTTC.

The chain carries TRBV27 and TRBJ1-4; D is perhaps TRBD1 (6 bases). The CDR3 extends over 14 amino acids. The V and J ends lost 5 bases and 8 bases respectively, with 15 bases between them. The V gene's germline CDR1 is MNHEY and CDR2 SMNVEV (reference sequence). This CDR3 is CASSMYRAGEKLFF. The DNA of the CDR3 is TGTGCCAGCAGTATGTACAGGGCAGGGGAAAAACTGTTTTTT.

This clone has a handful of counts. V gene TRBV27 combines with J gene TRBJ1-4; the D gene is possibly TRBD1 (5 bases). CDR1 and CDR2 (germline): MNHEY, SMNVEV (reference sequence). This CDR3 contains 13 residues. V lost 6 bases, J lost 5 bases, and 10 bases lay in between. The CDR3 spells CASSTGENEKLFF. As DNA, the CDR3 is TGTGCCAGCAGCACAGGTGAAAATGAAAAACTGTTTTTT. Full variable domain (remainder filled in from reference TRBV27 and TRBJ1-4): EAQVTQNPRYLITVTGKKLTVTCSQNMNHEYMSWYRQDPGLGLRQIYYSMNVEVTDKGDVPEGYKVSRKEKRNFPLILESPSPNQTSLYFCASSTGENEKLFFGSGTQLSVL.

The chain carries TRBV5-3 and TRBJ2-3; the match to TRBD2 covers 8 bases. TRBV5-3 is an ORF; its function is uncertain. V gave up 3 bases and J gave up 2 bases; unmatched junction bases: 2. The CDR3 is 14 residues long. DNA for the CDR3: TGTGCCAGAAGCTGTAGCGGGGCCACAGATACGCAGTATTTT. Translated: CARSCSGATDTQYF.

The rearrangement uses TRBV4-1 and TRBJ1-1; 11 bases map to TRBD1. Unmatched junction bases numbered 11, after V lost 4 bases and J lost 1 base. Per the germline V gene, CDR1 is MGHRA and CDR2 is YSYEKL. The CDR3 loop spans 18 amino acids. Here the CDR3 DNA reads TGCGCCAGCAGCCTATTTCCAGGGACAGGGGGAACGAACACTGAAGCTTTCTTT. Protein product: CASSLFPGTGGTNTEAFF.

The V gene is TRBV6-6, the J gene TRBJ1-1, with 8 nucleotides matching TRBD1. The CDR3 totals 15 residues. The ends lost 2 bases at V and 3 bases at J; junction bases unmatched: 5. CDR1 and CDR2 (germline): MNHNY, SVGAGI (reference sequence). The CDR3 here is CASSYPGQGYTEAFF. CDR3 bases: TGTGCCAGCAGTTACCCTGGACAGGGATACACTGAAGCTTTCTTT.